This entry features one T cell receptor beta chain sequence. V lost 4 bases, J lost 6 bases, and 17 bases lay in between. The CDR3 consists of 14 residues. Germline V gene data show CDR1 as DFQATT and CDR2 as SNEGSKA (reference sequence). cDNA came from around 0.54 to 1 ug RNA primed by random hexamers. TCRdb fed the immunoSEQ multiplex PCR reads into MiXCR, producing one record per CDR3 protein. Seen here are 200,000 or so distinct CDR3 sequences, roughly 95% observed once, and the top ten hold approximately 0.1%. The sample originates from a study of CD8 T cells in Susac syndrome. Peripheral blood CD8+ and CD4+ T cells were profiled by TCR beta sequencing.

This sequence was found in a human donor with Susac syndrome. The chain links TRBV20-1 to TRBJ2-3; D call uncertain. Input material: CD4+ T cells from PBMCs. CDR3 in DNA: TGCAGTGCTATTCGTAGTCAGGCAAAGGATACGCAGTATTTT. Amino acids: CSAIRSQAKDTQYF.